This T cell receptor (beta chain) appears in the sequencing data of a study of neurological immune-mediated disorders. TCRdb analysed the 5' RACE reads with MiXCR anew, one entry per CDR3 protein. The profile shows roughly 74,000 distinct CDR3 sequences, around 5.2% of them singletons. This clonotype came up many times. This TCR was sampled from a man aged 18 to 30 with multiple sclerosis. The source material was PBMCs.

The CDR3 here is CASSFQPKGTWGKGYYEQYF. The CDR3 region has the DNA TGTGCCAGCAGTTTCCAACCGAAGGGGACTTGGGGGAAGGGGTACTACGAGCAGTACTTC. This rearrangement joins TRBV27 to TRBJ2-7, with D perhaps TRBD2 (6 bases). Germline values: CDR1 MNHEY, CDR2 SMNVEV (reference sequence). The CDR3 totals 20 residues. Trimming took off 3 bases at V and 3 bases at J, with 30 bases between the two ends.